The clone carrying this T cell receptor (beta chain) was found a few times. TCRdb processed the 5' RACE reads anew with MiXCR; each CDR3 protein has one entry. Altogether about 49,000 distinct CDR3 sequences are present, 27% being singletons, with the ten largest covering approximately 40%. These data come from a study of T-cell memory formation after mild COVID-19. Per germline, CDR1 ENHRY and CDR2 SYGVKD. This CDR3 contains 12 residues. J was trimmed by 7 bases and V by 3 bases; bases with no gene match: 3. This sequence originates from a man between 18 and 35 years old who had mild COVID-19 (a few samples of this study predate the infection). Cell type and time point are not known. This sequence joins TRBV10-3 and TRBJ2-7; 7 bases fit TRBD1. The sample was PBMCs or a T cell subset sorted from them (not recorded which). The CDR3 DNA is TGTGCCATCAGTGAAGGGGGCATAGAGCAGTACGTC. Encoded protein: CAISEGGIEQYV.